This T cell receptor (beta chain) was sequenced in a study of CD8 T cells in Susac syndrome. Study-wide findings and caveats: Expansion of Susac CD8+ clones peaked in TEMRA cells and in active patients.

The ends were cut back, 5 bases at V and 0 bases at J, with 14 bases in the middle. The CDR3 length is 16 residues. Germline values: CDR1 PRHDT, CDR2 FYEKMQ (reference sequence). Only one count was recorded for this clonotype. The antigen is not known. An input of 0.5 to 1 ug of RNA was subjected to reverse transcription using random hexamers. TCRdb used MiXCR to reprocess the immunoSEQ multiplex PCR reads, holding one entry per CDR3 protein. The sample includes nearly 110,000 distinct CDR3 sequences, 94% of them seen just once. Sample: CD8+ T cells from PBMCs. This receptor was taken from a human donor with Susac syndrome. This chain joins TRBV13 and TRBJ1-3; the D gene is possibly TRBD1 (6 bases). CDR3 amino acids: CASSQGLRGSGNTIYF. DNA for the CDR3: TGTGCCAGCAGCCAGGGACTCAGGGGCTCTGGAAACACCATATATTTT.